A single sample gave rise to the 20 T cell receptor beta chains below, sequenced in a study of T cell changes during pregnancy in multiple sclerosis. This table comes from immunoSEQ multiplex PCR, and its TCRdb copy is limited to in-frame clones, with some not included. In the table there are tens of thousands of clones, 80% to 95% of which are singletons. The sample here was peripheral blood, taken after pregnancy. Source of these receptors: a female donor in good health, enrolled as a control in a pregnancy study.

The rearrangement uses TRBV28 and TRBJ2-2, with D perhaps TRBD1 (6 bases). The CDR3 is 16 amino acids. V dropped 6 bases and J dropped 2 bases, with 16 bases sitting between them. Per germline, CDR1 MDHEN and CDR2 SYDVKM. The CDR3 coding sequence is TGTGCCAGCAGCCCCGGGACAACCATTAACACCGGGGAGCTGTTTTTT. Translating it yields CASSPGTTINTGELFF.

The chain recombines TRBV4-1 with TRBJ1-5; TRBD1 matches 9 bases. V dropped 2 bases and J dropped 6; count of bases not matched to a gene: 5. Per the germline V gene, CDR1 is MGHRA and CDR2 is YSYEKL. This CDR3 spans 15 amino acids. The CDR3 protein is CASSQQDRGGQPQHF. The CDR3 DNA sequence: TGCGCCAGCAGCCAACAGGACAGGGGTGGTCAGCCCCAGCATTTT.

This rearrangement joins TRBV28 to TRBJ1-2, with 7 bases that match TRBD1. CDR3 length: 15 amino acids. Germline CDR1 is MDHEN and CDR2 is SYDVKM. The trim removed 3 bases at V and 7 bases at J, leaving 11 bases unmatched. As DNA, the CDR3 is TGTGCCAGCAGTTTGTCATTGAGGGGGCGCGGTGGCTACACCTTC. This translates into CASSLSLRGRGGYTF.

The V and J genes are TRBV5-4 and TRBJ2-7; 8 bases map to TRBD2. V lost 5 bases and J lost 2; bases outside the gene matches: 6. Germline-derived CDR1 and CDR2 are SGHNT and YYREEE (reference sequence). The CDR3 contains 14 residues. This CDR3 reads CASSPPGLAYEQYF. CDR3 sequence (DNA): TGTGCCAGCAGTCCGCCGGGACTAGCCTACGAGCAGTACTTC.

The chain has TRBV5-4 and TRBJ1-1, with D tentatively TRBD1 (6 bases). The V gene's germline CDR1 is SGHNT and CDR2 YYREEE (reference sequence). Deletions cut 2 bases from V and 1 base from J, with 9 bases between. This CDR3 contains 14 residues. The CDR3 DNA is TGTGCCAGCAGCTTAGGGGGGGCGAACACTGAAGCTTTCTTT. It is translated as CASSLGGANTEAFF.

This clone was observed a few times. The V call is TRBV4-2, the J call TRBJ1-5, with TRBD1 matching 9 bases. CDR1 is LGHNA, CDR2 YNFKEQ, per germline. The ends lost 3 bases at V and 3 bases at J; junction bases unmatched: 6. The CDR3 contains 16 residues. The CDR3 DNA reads TGTGCCAGCAGCCAGATCGGACAGGGGAACAATCAGCCCCAGCATTTT. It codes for CASSQIGQGNNQPQHF.

CDR3 nucleotide sequence: TGTGCCACCAGCAGACGGGCGGAGGGGCACGAGCAGTACTTC. Translated: CATSRRAEGHEQYF. The chain is built from TRBV15 and TRBJ2-7, with D possibly TRBD2 on 6 matching bases. Trimming shortened V by 2 bases and J by 5 bases, and 13 bases separated the two germline ends. The CDR3 spans 14 residues. CDR1 and CDR2 (germline): LNHNV, YYDKDF (reference sequence).

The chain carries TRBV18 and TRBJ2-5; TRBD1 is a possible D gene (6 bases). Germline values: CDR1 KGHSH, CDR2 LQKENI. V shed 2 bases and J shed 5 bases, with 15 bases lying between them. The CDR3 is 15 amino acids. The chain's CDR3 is CASSPNTGRSETQYF. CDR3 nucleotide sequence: TGTGCCAGCTCACCAAATACAGGGAGATCGGAGACCCAGTACTTC.

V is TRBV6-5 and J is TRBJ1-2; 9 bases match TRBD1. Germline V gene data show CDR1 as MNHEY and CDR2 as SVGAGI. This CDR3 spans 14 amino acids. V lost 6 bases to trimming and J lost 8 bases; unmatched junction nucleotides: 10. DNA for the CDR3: TGTGCCAGCAGAACCCCGGGACAGGGAAGGGGCTACACCTTC. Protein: CASRTPGQGRGYTF.

The CDR3 coding sequence is TGTGCCAGCAGCCTAGGACTAGCGGGAGTTACAGATACGCAGTATTTT. Encoded protein: CASSLGLAGVTDTQYF. The genes are TRBV7-9 and TRBJ2-3, with TRBD2 matching over 13 bases. Per germline, CDR1 SEHNR and CDR2 FQNEAQ (reference sequence). V gave up 5 bases and J gave up 3 bases; unmatched junction bases: 5. The CDR3 runs 16 residues.

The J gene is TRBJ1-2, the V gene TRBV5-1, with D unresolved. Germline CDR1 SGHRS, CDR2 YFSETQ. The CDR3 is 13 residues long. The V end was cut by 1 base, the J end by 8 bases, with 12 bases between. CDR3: CASSLFGVEGYTF. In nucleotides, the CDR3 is TGCGCCAGCAGCTTGTTCGGGGTTGAAGGCTACACCTTC.

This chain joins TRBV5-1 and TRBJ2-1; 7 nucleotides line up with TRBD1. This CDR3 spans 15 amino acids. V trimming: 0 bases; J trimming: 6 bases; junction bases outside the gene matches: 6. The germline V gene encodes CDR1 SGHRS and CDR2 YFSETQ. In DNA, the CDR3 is TGCGCCAGCAGCTTGGAGGGGGCTAGAAGCAATGAGCAGTTCTTC. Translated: CASSLEGARSNEQFF. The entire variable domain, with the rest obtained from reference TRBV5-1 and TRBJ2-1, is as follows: KAGVTQTPRYLIKTRGQQVTLSCSPISGHRSVSWYQQTPGQGLQFLFEYFSETQRNKGNFPGRFSGRQFSNSRSEMNVSTLELGDSALYLCASSLEGARSNEQFFGPGTRLTVL.

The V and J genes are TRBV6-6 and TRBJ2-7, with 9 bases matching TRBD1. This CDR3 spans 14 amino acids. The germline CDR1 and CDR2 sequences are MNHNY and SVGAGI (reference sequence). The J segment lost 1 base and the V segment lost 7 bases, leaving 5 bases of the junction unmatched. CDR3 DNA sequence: TGTGCCAGCATTACCGGGACAGGGTCCTACGAGCAGTACTTC. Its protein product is CASITGTGSYEQYF.

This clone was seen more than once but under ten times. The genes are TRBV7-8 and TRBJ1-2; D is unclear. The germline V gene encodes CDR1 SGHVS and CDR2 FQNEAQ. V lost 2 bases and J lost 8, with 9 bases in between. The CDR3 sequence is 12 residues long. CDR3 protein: CASSLLGSGYTF. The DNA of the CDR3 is TGTGCCAGCAGCTTATTGGGGAGCGGCTACACCTTC.

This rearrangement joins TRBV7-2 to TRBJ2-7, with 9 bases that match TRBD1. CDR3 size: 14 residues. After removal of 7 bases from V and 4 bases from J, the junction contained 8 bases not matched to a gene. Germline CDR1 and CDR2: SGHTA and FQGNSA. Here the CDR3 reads CASTPQGAKYEQYF. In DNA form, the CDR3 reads TGTGCCAGCACCCCACAGGGGGCAAAATACGAGCAGTACTTC.

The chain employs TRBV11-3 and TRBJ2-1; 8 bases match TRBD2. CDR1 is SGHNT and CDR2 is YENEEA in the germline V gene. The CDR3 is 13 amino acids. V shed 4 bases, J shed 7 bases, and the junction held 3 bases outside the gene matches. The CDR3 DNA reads TGTGCCAGCAGCTCCGGGGGGGCAAATGAGCAGTTCTTC. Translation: CASSSGGANEQFF.

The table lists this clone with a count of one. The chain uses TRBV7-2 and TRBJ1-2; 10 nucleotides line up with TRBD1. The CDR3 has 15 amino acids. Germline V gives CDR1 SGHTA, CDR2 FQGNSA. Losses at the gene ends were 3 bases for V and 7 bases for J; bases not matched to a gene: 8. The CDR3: CASSFPGQGLGGYTF. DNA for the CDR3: TGTGCCAGCAGCTTCCCGGGACAGGGGTTGGGTGGCTACACCTTC.

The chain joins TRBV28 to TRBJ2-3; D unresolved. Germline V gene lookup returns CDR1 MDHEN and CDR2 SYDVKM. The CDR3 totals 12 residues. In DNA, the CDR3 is TGTGCTCTAGAGAAGCTGGCAGATACGCAGTATTTT. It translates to CALEKLADTQYF.

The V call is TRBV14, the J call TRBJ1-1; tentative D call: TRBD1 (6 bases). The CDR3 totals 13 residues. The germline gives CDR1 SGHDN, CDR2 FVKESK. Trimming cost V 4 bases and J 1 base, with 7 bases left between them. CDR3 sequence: CASSLQGNTEAFF. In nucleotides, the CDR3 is TGTGCCAGCAGCCTACAGGGGAACACTGAAGCTTTCTTT.

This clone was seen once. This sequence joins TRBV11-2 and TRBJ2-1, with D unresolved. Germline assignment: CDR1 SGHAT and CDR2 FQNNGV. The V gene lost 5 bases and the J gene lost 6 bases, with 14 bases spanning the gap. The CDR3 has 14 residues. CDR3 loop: CASSPLVLPNEQFF. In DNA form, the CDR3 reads TGTGCCAGCAGCCCTCTAGTTCTCCCCAATGAGCAGTTCTTC.